This is a list of T cell receptor beta chains from one sample in a study of cytomegalovirus exposure and HLA in healthy donors. Assay: immunoSEQ multiplex PCR; the TCRdb copy retains only in-frame clones and omits some. The top ten hold roughly 3% of the sample, which has approximately 140,000 clones, 60% to 80% seen once. Sequences were obtained from PBMCs. Every receptor here comes from a woman aged 55-70 years in good health and CMV-seropositive. CDR3s include the opening cysteine and the closing phenylalanine or tryptophan. A D gene is named only where the DNA matches it firmly. Not all rows give a size; the values are once, few, many and, for expanded clones, a class.

DNA | CDR3 | J | V | D | size
TGTGCCAGCAGTTTAAGGTCCGAGGGAGGCTACACCTTC | CASSLRSEGGYTF | TRBJ1-2 | TRBV28 | . | few
TGTGCCAGCAGCCAAGGGTCTGTCCTACAGGGGGCGAGTGAAAAACTGTTTTTT | CASSQGSVLQGASEKLFF | TRBJ1-4 | TRBV14 | TRBD1 | .
TGTGCCAGCAGCTCCGGACAGTCGAACACCGGGGAGCTGTTTTTT | CASSSGQSNTGELFF | TRBJ2-2 | TRBV5-6 | . | .
TGCGCCAGCAGCTTGATGACAGATCAAGAGACCCAGTACTTC | CASSLMTDQETQYF | TRBJ2-5 | TRBV5-1 | . | .
TGTGCCAGCAGCTTAACCTTCCTAGCGGCTGTCACAGATACGCAGTATTTT | CASSLTFLAAVTDTQYF | TRBJ2-3 | TRBV7-8 | TRBD2 | .
TGTGCCAGCAGTGAAGCTGCCGACAGACACCATGGCTACACCTTC | CASSEAADRHHGYTF | TRBJ1-2 | TRBV2 | . | .
TGTGCCAGCAGCCGCCCGGCCGGGGAGCTGTTTTTT | CASSRPAGELFF | TRBJ2-2 | TRBV5-4 | . | .
TGTGCCAGCAGCGACCCTCTAGCGGGGGAAGAGACCCAGTACTTC | CASSDPLAGEETQYF | TRBJ2-5 | TRBV6-6 | TRBD2 | .
TGTGCCAGCAGCTCCCAGGGGGCCGACGAGCAGTACTTC | CASSSQGADEQYF | TRBJ2-7 | TRBV13 | TRBD1 | .
TGTGCCAGCAGTTCAACAGGCGTCCCTGGAAACACCATATATTTT | CASSSTGVPGNTIYF | TRBJ1-3 | TRBV27 | . | .
TGTGCCAGCAGCCCTGCCGGGAGCGGCAATGAGCAGTTCTTC | CASSPAGSGNEQFF | TRBJ2-1 | TRBV7-3 | . | .